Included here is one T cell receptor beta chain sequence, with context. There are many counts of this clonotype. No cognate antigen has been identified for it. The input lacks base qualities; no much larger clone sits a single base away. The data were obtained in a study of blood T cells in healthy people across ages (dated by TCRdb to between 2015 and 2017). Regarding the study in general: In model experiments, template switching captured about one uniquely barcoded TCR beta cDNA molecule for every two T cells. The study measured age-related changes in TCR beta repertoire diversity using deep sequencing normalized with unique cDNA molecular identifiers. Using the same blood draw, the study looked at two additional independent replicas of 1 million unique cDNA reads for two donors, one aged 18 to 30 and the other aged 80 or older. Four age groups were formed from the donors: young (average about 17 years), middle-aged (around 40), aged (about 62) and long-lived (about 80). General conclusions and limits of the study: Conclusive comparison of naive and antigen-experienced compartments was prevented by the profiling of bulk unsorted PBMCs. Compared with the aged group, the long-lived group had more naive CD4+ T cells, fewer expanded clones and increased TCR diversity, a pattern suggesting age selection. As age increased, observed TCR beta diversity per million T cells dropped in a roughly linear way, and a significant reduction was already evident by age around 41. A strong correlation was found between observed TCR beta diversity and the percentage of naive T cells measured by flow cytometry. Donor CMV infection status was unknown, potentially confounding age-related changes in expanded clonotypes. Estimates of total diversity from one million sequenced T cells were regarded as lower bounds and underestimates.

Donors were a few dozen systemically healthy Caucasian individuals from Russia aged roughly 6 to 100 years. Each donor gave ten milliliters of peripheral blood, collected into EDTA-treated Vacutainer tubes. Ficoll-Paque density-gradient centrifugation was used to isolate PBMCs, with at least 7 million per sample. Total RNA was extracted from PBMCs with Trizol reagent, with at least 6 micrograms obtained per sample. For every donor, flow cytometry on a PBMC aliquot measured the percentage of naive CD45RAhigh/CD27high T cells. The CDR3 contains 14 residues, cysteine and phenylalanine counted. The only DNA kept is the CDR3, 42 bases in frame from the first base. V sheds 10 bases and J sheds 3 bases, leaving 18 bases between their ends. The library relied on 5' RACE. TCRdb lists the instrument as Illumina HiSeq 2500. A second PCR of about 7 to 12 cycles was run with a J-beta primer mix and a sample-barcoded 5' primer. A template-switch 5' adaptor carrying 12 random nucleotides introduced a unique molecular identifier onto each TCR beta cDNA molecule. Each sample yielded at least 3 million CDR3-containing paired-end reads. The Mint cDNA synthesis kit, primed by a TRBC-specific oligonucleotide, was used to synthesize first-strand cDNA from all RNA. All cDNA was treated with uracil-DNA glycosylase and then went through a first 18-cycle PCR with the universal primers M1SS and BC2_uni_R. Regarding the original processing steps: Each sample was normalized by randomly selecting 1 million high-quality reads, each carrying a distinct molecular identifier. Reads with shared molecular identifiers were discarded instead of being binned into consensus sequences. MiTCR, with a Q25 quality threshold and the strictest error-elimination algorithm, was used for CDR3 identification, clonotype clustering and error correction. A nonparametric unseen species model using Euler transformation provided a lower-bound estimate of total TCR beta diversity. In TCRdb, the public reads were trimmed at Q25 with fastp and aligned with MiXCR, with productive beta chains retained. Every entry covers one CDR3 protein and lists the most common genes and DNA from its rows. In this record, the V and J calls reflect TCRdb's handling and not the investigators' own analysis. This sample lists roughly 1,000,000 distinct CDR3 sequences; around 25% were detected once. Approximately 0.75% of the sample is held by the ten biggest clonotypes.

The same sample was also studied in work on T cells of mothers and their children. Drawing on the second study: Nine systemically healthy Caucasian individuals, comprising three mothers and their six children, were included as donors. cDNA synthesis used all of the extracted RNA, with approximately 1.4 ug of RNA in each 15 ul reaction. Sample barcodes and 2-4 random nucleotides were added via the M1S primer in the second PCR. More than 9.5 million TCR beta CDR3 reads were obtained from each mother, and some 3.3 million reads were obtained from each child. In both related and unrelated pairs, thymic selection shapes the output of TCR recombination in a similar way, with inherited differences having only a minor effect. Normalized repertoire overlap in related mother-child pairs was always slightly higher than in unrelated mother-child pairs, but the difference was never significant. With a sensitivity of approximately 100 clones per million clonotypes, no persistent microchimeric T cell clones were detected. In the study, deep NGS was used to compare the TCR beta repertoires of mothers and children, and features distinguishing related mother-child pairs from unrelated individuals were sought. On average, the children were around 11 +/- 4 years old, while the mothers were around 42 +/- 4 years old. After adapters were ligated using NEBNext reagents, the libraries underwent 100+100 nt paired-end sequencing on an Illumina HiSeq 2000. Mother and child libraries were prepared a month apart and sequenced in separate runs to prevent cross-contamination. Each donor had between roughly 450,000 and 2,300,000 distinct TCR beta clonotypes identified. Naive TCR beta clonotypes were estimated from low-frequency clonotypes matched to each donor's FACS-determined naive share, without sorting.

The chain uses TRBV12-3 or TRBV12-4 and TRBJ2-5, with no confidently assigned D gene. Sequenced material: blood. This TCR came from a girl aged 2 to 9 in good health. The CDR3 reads CANTLGGTEETQYF. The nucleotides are TGTGCCAACACCCTTGGCGGCACCGAAGAGACCCAGTACTTC.